This T cell receptor (beta chain) was sequenced during a study of T-cell reconstitution after alpha-beta-depleted transplantation in children. The library targeted TCRbeta and was prepared with unique molecular identifiers. TCRdb fed the PCR reads into MiXCR, producing one record per CDR3 protein. The table records 65,000 to 85,000 distinct CDR3 sequences, roughly 10% of them present only once. This clonotype was picked up many times. What it recognizes is unknown. Germline V lookup: CDR1 KGHDR, CDR2 SFDVKD. The CDR3 contains 18 residues. The germline V and J ends were trimmed by 4 bases and 2 bases, with 22 bases remaining between them. Findings of the study overall: Surviving recipient T cells and intrathymic progenitors accounted for some patients' high TCRbeta diversity at day 60. One year after transplant, T-cell counts and diversity came mostly from newly produced T cells. The origin of alpha-beta T cells about two months after transplant was reportedly several hundred expanded graft clones.

V gene TRBV24-1 combines with J gene TRBJ2-5, with a tentative D call TRBD2 (5 bases). The source material was PBMCs, sampled before TCRalphabeta/CD19-depleted stem cell transplant. This TCR derives from a boy between 10 and 17 years old with acute myeloid leukemia, due to receive a stem cell transplant. CDR3 DNA sequence: TGTGCCACCAGTGAACCCGGACTTACCTCTCGAGGTCAAGAGACCCAGTACTTC. Residues: CATSEPGLTSRGQETQYF.